The present T cell receptor (beta chain) was sequenced within a study of T cell clones after liver transplantation (dated by TCRdb to about 2019). Some background on the complete study: ITN030ST, the source of the samples, was a randomized trial that attempted immunosuppression withdrawal within 2 years of liver transplantation. As an antigen-independent comparator for the donor-reactive sequences, third party-reactive TCRbeta sequences from pre-transplant MLRs were identified as well. Of the eight recipients, three were HCV-positive, while the remaining recipients had been transplanted for non-autoimmune, non-viral indications. Tolerance meant complete immunosuppression withdrawal for at least one year without liver enzymes rising beyond twice the upper limit of normal. Blood samples were collected pre-transplant, then pre-randomization ahead of withdrawal, and finally post-randomization once withdrawal had either been completed or failed. A cohort of 8 liver transplant recipients was studied, of whom 3 were classified as tolerant and 5 as non-tolerant. After a pre-transplant mixed lymphocyte reaction, TCRbeta sequencing was used to pinpoint donor-reactive T cell clones, which were subsequently tracked in post-transplant blood. No induction therapy was given to the subjects, and standard immunosuppression was administered until randomization at 12-24 months post-transplant.

The paper as a whole reports these results and caveats: Low numbers of available donor cells limited the measurable donor-reactive repertoire in a couple of subjects. In most of the 8 subjects, circulating donor-reactive CD4 TCRbeta sequences decreased significantly after transplant, regardless of tolerance or HCV status. The conclusions were preliminary, being limited by small, heterogeneous patient numbers and by non-standardized post-transplant time points. Because no allograft tissue specimens were available, donor-reactive T cells may have migrated into the graft instead of being deleted. Once repertoire turnover was taken into account, donor-reactive detection showed a significant reduction for CD4 in 7 of 8 subjects and for CD8 in 8 of 8. Donor-reactive sequences declined more than third party-reactive ones, suggesting partial antigen-specific deletion unrelated to withdrawal success.

Frozen genomic DNA underwent high-throughput TCRbeta CDR3 sequencing by immunoSEQ, including PCR amplification, mapping, bias correction and internal controls. As for the authors' bioinformatics: Productive rearrangements were retained, and unique TCRbeta sequences were defined by the CDR3 nucleotide sequence together with the V and J gene. Donor-reactive sequences required at least 5-fold expansion in CFSE-low cells versus unstimulated pre-transplant cells and at least 0.01% frequency. Minimum frequency thresholds were set for each subject on the basis of the unstimulated sample with the lowest template count, so that a detection power of at least 90% was ensured. Jensen-Shannon divergence between the top 1000 TCRbeta sequences post- versus pre-transplant served as the measure of repertoire turnover. Two-sided Fisher's exact tests were used to test for changes in the detection of donor-reactive sequences. Not all clones reach the TCRdb copy of this immuneACCESS table, which keeps in-frame sequences only. Checked studies attribute under half of the gap to unresolved V genes and leave the rest unexplained. The V and J calls and clone size are taken from that table; D and trimming were inferred from the DNA. The sample table shows nearly 15,000 clones, and less than 85% are seen once. Roughly 27% of the sample is held by the ten biggest clonotypes.

The germline V gene (reference sequence) supplies CDR1 SEHNR and CDR2 FQNEAQ. The germline ends are 17 bases apart after V is trimmed by 5 bases and J by 3 bases. From the cysteine up to the phenylalanine, the CDR3 has a length of 16 residues. The only DNA kept is the CDR3, 48 bases in frame from the first base. This clone appeared a single time. Its target antigen remains unknown. Qualities for individual bases were not recorded, and no much larger clone is one base off. Thawed unstimulated PBMCs were stained for CD3, CD4 and CD8 and FACS-sorted into CD3+CD4+ and CD3+CD8+ populations. Each of the 8 studied subjects was randomized to immunosuppression withdrawal. The Qiagen DNeasy Blood and Tissue Kit was used for isolation of genomic DNA.

Here the chain combines TRBV7-9 and TRBJ2-1; D gene: possibly TRBD2, on 6 matching bases. The sample was CD8+ T cells from blood, taken around 49 months after liver transplant. The TCR was taken from a human patient who received a liver transplant. Some T cells may be donor cells from the graft after a transplant. The nucleotides read TGTGCCAGCAGCCCTGGGGCGGGGTACATCTACAATGAGCAGTTCTTC. This yields the protein CASSPGAGYIYNEQFF.